Below are 14 T cell receptor beta chains sequenced from a single sample in a study of T-cell memory formation after mild COVID-19. Using its own MiXCR run on the 5' RACE reads, TCRdb lists one record per CDR3 protein. This sample carries about 210,000 distinct CDR3 sequences, approximately 30% of them seen once, and the ten largest clones take about an eighth. Sequenced material: PBMCs or a T cell subset sorted from them (not recorded which). These receptor sequences come from an adult woman who had mild COVID-19 (a few samples of this study predate the infection). Cell type and time point are not known.

This clonotype was seen at least ten times. V gene TRBV5-1 combines with J gene TRBJ2-5; 8 bases agree with TRBD1. Germline CDR1 reads SGHRS; CDR2 reads YFSETQ. The CDR3 contains 15 residues. Unmatched junction bases numbered 12, after V lost 2 bases and J lost 9 bases. The CDR3 sequence: CASSFGQGLPMAQYF. The CDR3 DNA reads as TGCGCCAGCAGCTTTGGACAGGGCCTACCCATGGCCCAGTACTTC.

The V and J genes are TRBV5-1 and TRBJ2-1; possibly TRBD2 for D (7 bases). The CDR3 is made up of 13 amino acids. The germline V and J ends were trimmed by 7 bases and 9 bases, with 17 bases remaining between them. Per germline, CDR1 SGHRS and CDR2 YFSETQ. The CDR3 loop is CASGHEGGIEQFF. Here the CDR3 DNA reads TGCGCCAGCGGGCACGAGGGGGGGATTGAGCAGTTCTTC.

The rearrangement uses TRBV2 and TRBJ1-1, with D maybe TRBD1 (6 bases). CDR3 size: 16 residues. Germline V lookup: CDR1 SNHLY, CDR2 FYNNEI. The V gene lost 0 bases and the J gene lost 0 bases, with 11 bases spanning the gap. CDR3 loop: CASSEAWGGLNTEAFF. The CDR3, as DNA: TGTGCCAGCAGTGAAGCGTGGGGGGGGCTGAACACTGAAGCTTTCTTT.

This clonotype was seen only a few times. The chain carries TRBV7-2 and TRBJ2-7; TRBD1 might be the D (6 bases). Between the trimmed V and J ends, which lost 7 bases and 2 bases, there was a span of 12 bases. The CDR3 has 13 residues. CDR1 is SGHTA, CDR2 FQGNSA, per germline. For the CDR3, the DNA is TGTGCCAGCACCCACAGGGTTACCTACGAGCAGTACTTC. It codes for CASTHRVTYEQYF.

This clonotype was detected a few times. The chain employs TRBV6-5 and TRBJ1-2, with no clear D. V was clipped by 0 bases and J by 10 bases, with 6 bases between them. The CDR3 is 11 amino acids. Germline V lookup: CDR1 MNHEY, CDR2 SVGAGI. The CDR3 region is CASSYSGVYTF. CDR3 nucleotides: TGTGCCAGCAGTTACTCCGGGGTCTACACCTTC.

The CDR3 protein is CASSGYGQETQYF. DNA for the CDR3: TGTGCCAGCAGTGGTTACGGTCAAGAGACCCAGTACTTC. This sequence joins TRBV27 and TRBJ2-5; D is unclear. Germline V gene data show CDR1 as MNHEY and CDR2 as SMNVEV (reference sequence). This CDR3 has 13 amino acids. Trimming removed 5 bases from V and 2 bases from J, with 9 bases in between.

Only a few counts were recorded for this clonotype. The chain links TRBV4-2 to TRBJ2-1; 10 nucleotides agree with TRBD2. There are 17 residues in the CDR3. The junction had 15 bases not matched to a gene; V was cut back by 5 bases and J by 8 bases. Germline lookup yields CDR1 LGHNA and CDR2 YNFKEQ. CDR3 amino acids: CASSNQAGGSASDEQFF. CDR3 nucleotides: TGTGCCAGCAGCAACCAAGCGGGAGGGTCTGCGAGTGATGAGCAGTTCTTC.

This clonotype was detected only once. The chain couples TRBV18 to TRBJ1-5; tentatively, D is TRBD1 (5 bases). V gave up 0 bases and J gave up 2 bases, with 14 bases separating them. This CDR3 is 17 amino acids long. Germline V gene lookup returns CDR1 KGHSH and CDR2 LQKENI. CDR3: CASSPPPGPGGNQPQHF. The CDR3 bases are TGTGCCAGCTCACCACCTCCGGGGCCGGGCGGCAATCAGCCCCAGCATTTT.

This clonotype came up a few times. J is TRBJ2-4 and V is TRBV7-2; D not certain. CDR1 and CDR2 from the germline V gene are SGHTA and FQGNSA. This CDR3 is 15 amino acids long. The ends were cut back, 4 bases at V and 2 bases at J, with 12 bases in the middle. CDR3 sequence reads: CASSSPVVSKNIQYF. CDR3 in DNA: TGTGCCAGCAGCTCCCCAGTTGTATCCAAAAACATTCAGTACTTC.

The sample holds a few counts of this clonotype. The chain uses TRBV6-5 and TRBJ2-7; no reliable D call. The germline V and J ends were trimmed by 8 bases and 3 bases, with 2 bases remaining between them. The CDR3 consists of 9 residues. Germline V gene lookup returns CDR1 MNHEY and CDR2 SVGAGI. The DNA for the CDR3 is TGTGCCAGCGGCTACGAGCAGTACTTC. It encodes CASGYEQYF.

This clonotype was detected a few times. V gene TRBV7-3 combines with J gene TRBJ2-5; TRBD2 might be the D (5 bases). Trimming took off 5 bases at V and 7 bases at J, with 14 bases between the two ends. Germline assignment: CDR1 SGHTA and CDR2 FQGTGA. This CDR3 is built from 13 residues. CDR3 residues: CASSERVAGTQYF. The CDR3 DNA sequence: TGTGCCAGCAGCGAACGGGTTGCGGGGACCCAGTACTTC.

The J gene is TRBJ2-5, the V gene TRBV12-3 or TRBV12-4; possibly TRBD2 for D (5 bases). The V end was cut by 3 bases, the J end by 2 bases, with 10 bases between. This CDR3 is 14 amino acids long. Here the CDR3 reads CASSLQRTQETQYF. DNA for the CDR3: TGTGCCAGCAGTTTGCAGCGGACTCAAGAGACCCAGTACTTC.

This clonotype was seen more than once but under ten times. The chain joins TRBV5-5 to TRBJ2-7; possibly TRBD2 for D (6 bases). V lost 1 base and J lost 5, with 19 bases in between. Per germline, CDR1 SGHKS and CDR2 YYEKEE (reference sequence). The CDR3 contains 16 residues. The CDR3 sequence is CASSLTSTSLGDEQYF. CDR3 nucleotide sequence: TGTGCCAGCAGCTTGACCTCTACTAGCCTGGGGGACGAGCAGTACTTC.

The chain uses TRBV29-1 and TRBJ2-4; D perhaps matches TRBD1 (6 bases). V was shortened by 6 bases and J by 0 bases, with 9 bases between the two germline ends. This CDR3 contains 13 residues. From germline, CDR1 is SQVTM and CDR2 ANQGSEA. CDR3 in DNA: TGCAGCGTGAGGGGGATAGCCAAAAACATTCAGTACTTC. Translated, it gives CSVRGIAKNIQYF.